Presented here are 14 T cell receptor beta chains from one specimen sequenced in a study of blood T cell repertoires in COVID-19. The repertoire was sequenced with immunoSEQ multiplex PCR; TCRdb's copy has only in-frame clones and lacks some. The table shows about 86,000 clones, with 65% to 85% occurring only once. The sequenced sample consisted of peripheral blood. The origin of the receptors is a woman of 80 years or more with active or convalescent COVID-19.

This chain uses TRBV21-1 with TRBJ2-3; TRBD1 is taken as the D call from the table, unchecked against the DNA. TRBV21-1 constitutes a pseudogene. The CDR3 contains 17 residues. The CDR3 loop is CASSARDRDLGTDTQYF. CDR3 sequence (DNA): TGTGCCAGCAGCGCCCGGGACAGGGATTTAGGCACAGATACGCAGTATTTT.

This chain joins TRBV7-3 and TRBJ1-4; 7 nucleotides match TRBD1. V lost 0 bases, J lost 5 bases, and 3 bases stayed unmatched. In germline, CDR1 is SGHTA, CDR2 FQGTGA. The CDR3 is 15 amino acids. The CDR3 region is CASSLTGGTNEKLFF. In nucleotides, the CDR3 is TGTGCCAGCAGCTTAACAGGGGGCACAAATGAAAAACTGTTTTTT.

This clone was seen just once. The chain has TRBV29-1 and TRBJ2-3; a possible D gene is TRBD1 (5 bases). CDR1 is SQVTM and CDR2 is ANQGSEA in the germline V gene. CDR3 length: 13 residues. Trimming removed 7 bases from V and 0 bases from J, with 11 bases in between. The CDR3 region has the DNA TGCAGCGAGAGACAGAGAAGCACAGATACGCAGTATTTT. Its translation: CSERQRSTDTQYF.

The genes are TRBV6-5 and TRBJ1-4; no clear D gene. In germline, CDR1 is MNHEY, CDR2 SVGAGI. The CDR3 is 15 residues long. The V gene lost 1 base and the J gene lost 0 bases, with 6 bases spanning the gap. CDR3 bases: TGTGCCAGCAGTTACTTCCGTTCAACTAATGAAAAACTGTTTTTT. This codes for CASSYFRSTNEKLFF.

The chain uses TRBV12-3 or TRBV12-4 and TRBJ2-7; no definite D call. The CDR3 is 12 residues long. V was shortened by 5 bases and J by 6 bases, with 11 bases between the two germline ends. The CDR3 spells CASSPWSGEQYF. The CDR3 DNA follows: TGTGCCAGCAGTCCGTGGAGTGGCGAGCAGTACTTC.

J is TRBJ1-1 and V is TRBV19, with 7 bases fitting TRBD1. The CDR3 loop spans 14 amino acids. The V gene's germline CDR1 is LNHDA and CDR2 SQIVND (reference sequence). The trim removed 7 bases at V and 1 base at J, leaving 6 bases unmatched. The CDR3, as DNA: TGTGCCAGTATCGACAGGGCGGGGAACACTGAAGCTTTCTTT. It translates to CASIDRAGNTEAFF.

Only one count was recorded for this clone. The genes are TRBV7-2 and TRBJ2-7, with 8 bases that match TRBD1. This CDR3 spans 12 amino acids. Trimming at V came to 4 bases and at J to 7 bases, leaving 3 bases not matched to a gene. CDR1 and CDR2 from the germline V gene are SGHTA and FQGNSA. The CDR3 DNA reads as TGTGCCAGCAGCTCAGGACAGGGTGAGCAGTACTTC. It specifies CASSSGQGEQYF.

The CDR3 sequence is CASSSGQAYSYEQYF. In nucleotides, the CDR3 is TGTGCCAGCAGCTCAGGACAGGCCTACTCCTACGAGCAGTACTTC. This sequence joins TRBV7-2 and TRBJ2-7, with 7 positions matching TRBD1. J was trimmed by 0 bases and V by 4 bases; bases with no gene match: 6. The CDR3 runs 15 residues. Germline CDR1 is SGHTA and CDR2 is FQGNSA.

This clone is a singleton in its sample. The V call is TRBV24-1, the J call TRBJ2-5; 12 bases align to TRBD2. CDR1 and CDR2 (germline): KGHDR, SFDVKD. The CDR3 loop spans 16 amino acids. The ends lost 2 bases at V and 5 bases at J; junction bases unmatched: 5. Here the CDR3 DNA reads TGTGCCACCAGTGATTCAGGACTAGCGGGGAGGGAGACCCAGTACTTC. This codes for CATSDSGLAGRETQYF.

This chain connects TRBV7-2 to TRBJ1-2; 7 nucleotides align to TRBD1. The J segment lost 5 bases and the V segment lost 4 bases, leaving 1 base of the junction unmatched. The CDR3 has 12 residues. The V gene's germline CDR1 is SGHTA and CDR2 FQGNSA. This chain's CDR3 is CASSSTGYGYTF. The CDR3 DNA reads TGTGCCAGCAGCTCGACAGGGTATGGCTACACCTTC.

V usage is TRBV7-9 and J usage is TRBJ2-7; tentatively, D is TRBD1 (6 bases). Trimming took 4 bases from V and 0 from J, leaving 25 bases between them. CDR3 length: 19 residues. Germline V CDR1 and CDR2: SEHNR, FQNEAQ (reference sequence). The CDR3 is CASSSTRPLPGHSSYEQYF. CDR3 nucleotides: TGTGCCAGCAGCTCGACCCGCCCCCTACCGGGACATAGCTCCTACGAGCAGTACTTC.

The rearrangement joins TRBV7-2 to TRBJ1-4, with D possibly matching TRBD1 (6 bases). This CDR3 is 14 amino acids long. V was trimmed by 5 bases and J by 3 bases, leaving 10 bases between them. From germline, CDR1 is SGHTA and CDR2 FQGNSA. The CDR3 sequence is CASSQGRANEKLFF. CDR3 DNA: TGTGCCAGCAGCCAGGGGAGGGCTAATGAAAAACTGTTTTTT.

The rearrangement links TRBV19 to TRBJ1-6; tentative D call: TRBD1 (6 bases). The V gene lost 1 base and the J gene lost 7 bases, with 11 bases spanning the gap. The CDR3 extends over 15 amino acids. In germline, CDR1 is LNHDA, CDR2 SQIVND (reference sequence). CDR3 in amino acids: CASSIGSGDNSPLHF. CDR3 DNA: TGTGCCAGTAGTATAGGGTCAGGGGACAATTCACCCCTCCACTTT. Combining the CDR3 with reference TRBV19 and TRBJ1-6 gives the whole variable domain DGGITQSPKYLFRKEGQNVTLSCEQNLNHDAMYWYRQDPGQGLRLIYYSQIVNDFQKGDIAEGYSVSREKKESFPLTVTSAQKNPTAFYLCASSIGSGDNSPLHFGNGTRLTVT.

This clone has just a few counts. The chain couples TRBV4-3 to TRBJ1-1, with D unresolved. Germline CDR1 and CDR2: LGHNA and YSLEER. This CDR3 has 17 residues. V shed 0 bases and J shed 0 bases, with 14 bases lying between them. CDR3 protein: CASSQDSGYSLNTEAFF. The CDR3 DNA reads TGCGCCAGCAGCCAAGATAGCGGTTACAGCTTGAACACTGAAGCTTTCTTT.